Listed here is a single TCR beta chain. This sample includes further DNA sequences coding for the same CDR3. Germline loops: CDR1 MNHEY, CDR2 SMNVEV (reference sequence). This CDR3 region has 13 residues. Unmatched junction bases numbered 0, after V lost 2 bases and J lost 4 bases. This record comes from a study of shared clonotypes between healthy human individuals. Clones were read by immunoSEQ multiplex PCR, and TCRdb kept only the in-frame ones, dropping some. The profile shows about 1,800,000 clones, about 95% of them singletons. Naive CD8 cells comprised CD45RO-negative, CCR7-positively selected cells, excluding terminally differentiated effector memory CD45RA+ cells.

The sequenced sample was naive CD8+ T cells sorted from blood. The TCR sequence derives from a man younger than 30 in good health. This sequence joins TRBV27 and TRBJ1-2, with TRBD1 matching 8 bases. CDR3 sequence (DNA): TGTGCCAGCAGTTTAACAGGGGGCTATGGCTACACCTTC. It encodes CASSLTGGYGYTF.